This TCR beta chain was sequenced for a study of blood T cell repertoires in COVID-19. For the study at large: There were acute and convalescent COVID-19 samples, and they came from the United States, Italy and Spain. Sample material is recorded as cDNA or gDNA derived from T cells, B-cell-depleted T cells, or PBMCs.

Original analysis: Scientists estimated how many nucleated cells there were by amplifying reference gene primers. Some clones are missing from TCRdb's copy, which holds only in-frame ones; the method was immunoSEQ multiplex PCR. Clonal size and the V and J genes are those of that table, whereas D and trimming came from the DNA. This sample has about 250,000 clones, with around 83% found just once. The receptor was isolated from a man older than 75 with acute or convalescent COVID-19. The sequenced sample was peripheral blood.

Here the CDR3 reads CASRRSGVSTDTQYF. The CDR3 nucleotides read TGTGCCAGTAGAAGGAGCGGGGTTAGCACAGATACGCAGTATTTT. V gene TRBV19 combines with J gene TRBJ2-3; 7 bases fit TRBD2. The trim removed 6 bases at V and 0 bases at J, leaving 6 bases unmatched. CDR3 size: 15 residues. Germline CDR1 LNHDA, CDR2 SQIVND (reference sequence).